This T cell receptor (beta chain) is drawn from a study of breast tumors, draining lymph nodes, adjacent tissues. Findings and limits, study-wide: Tumor TCR diversity was below lymph nodes but above nontumor tissue.

The lymph nodes were axillary draining lymph nodes from breast cancer patients. TCRdb fed the multiplex PCR reads into MiXCR, producing one record per CDR3 protein. Of roughly 100,000 distinct CDR3 sequences in the sample, about 29% were seen once. As for this clonotype: The antigen remains unidentified.

Looked up from germline, CDR1 is LGHDT and CDR2 is YNNKEL (reference sequence). V lost 4 bases and J 1 base, leaving 10 bases between the germline ends. The CDR3 extends over 14 amino acids. This chain connects TRBV3-1 to TRBJ1-1; D is unresolved. The TCR was taken from a female donor with breast cancer. Some clones in this sample may be carry-over from other donors' samples. The sample comprised axillary lymph node tissue. CDR3 in amino acids: CASSPNTANTEAFF. The DNA of the CDR3 is TGTGCCAGCAGCCCGAATACAGCGAACACTGAAGCTTTCTTT.